This TCR beta chain is from a study of blood T cell repertoires in COVID-19. This CDR3 spans 15 amino acids. Germline CDR1 reads SGHDT; CDR2 reads YYEEEE. Trimming pared 1 base from V and 2 bases from J, leaving 13 bases between. As originally analysed: Estimates of nucleated cell counts were drawn from the amplification of reference gene primers. The method was immunoSEQ multiplex PCR; TCRdb's version includes in-frame clones alone and lacks a portion of them. The V and J calls and clone size are taken from that table; D and trimming were inferred from the DNA. The data hold about 380,000 clones, with approximately 80% observed a single time.

Sequencing used peripheral blood. This receptor was taken from a human donor with acute or convalescent COVID-19. The donor label of this sample is uncertain. This rearrangement joins TRBV5-6 to TRBJ2-7; no reliable D call. The CDR3 here is CASSLRQTLTYEQYF. CDR3 nucleotide sequence: TGTGCCAGCAGCTTGCGCCAGACTCTTACCTACGAGCAGTACTTC.